The clone carrying this T cell receptor beta chain was seen only once. Antigen specificity is unknown. This CDR3 spans 16 amino acids. CDR1 SEHNR and CDR2 FQNEAQ come from the germline V gene (reference sequence). The ends were cut back, 5 bases at V and 0 bases at J, with 15 bases in the middle. Every patient relapsed after autologous stem cell transplantation, and brentuximab vedotin exposure varied. Only in-frame clones appear in the TCRdb table, and some are missing; sequencing was by immunoSEQ multiplex PCR. The repertoire holds over 25,000 clones, with approximately 81% as singletons. This record comes from a study of PD-1 blockade in classical Hodgkin lymphoma. Study-wide context: Patients were infused with nivolumab 3 mg/kg every 2 weeks.

Study conclusions and caveats: In newly diagnosed patients, baseline TCR diversity was reportedly below that of healthy donors.

This receptor was obtained from a human donor with classical Hodgkin lymphoma. This specimen was peripheral blood mononuclear cells (PBMCs), taken before the second cycle of nivolumab. This chain uses TRBV7-9 with TRBJ2-3; D gene uncertain. CDR3 loop: CASSTKSPASTDTQYF. As DNA, the CDR3 is TGTGCCAGCAGCACCAAAAGCCCTGCAAGCACAGATACGCAGTATTTT.